This record looks at one T cell receptor (beta chain) sequence and its context. This specimen comes from a study of blood T cell repertoires in COVID-19. Study-wide context: Donors in the United States, Italy and Spain gave samples during acute or convalescent COVID-19.

Per the authors' pipeline: Amplification of reference gene primers was used by the study to estimate nucleated cell counts. Method: immunoSEQ multiplex PCR; TCRdb's copy keeps in-frame clones and lacks some. Clonal size and the V and J genes are those of that table, whereas D and trimming came from the DNA. The sample contains fewer than 95,000 clones, around two thirds of which appear only once. CDR3 size: 13 residues. Looked up from germline, CDR1 is SGHVS and CDR2 is FQNEAQ. V lost 5 bases to trimming and J lost 5 bases; unmatched junction nucleotides: 2. The origin of this receptor is a man between 65 and 79 years old with COVID-19, enrolled during active disease. This sequence joins TRBV7-8 and TRBJ2-1, with 8 bases matching TRBD1. Sequencing was performed on peripheral blood. In nucleotides, the CDR3 is TGTGCCAGCAGCCTGGGACAGGACAATGAGCAGTTCTTC. Translated, it gives CASSLGQDNEQFF.